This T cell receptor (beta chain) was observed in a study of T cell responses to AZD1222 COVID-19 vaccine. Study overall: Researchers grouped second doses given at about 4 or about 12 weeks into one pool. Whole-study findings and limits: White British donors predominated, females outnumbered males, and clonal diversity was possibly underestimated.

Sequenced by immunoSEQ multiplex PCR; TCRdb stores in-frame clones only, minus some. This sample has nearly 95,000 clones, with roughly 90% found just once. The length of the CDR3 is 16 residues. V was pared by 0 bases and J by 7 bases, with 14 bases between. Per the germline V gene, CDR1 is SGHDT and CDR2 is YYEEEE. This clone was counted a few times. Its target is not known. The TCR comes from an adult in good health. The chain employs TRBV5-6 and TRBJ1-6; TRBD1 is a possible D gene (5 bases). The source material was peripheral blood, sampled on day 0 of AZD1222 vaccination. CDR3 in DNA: TGTGCCAGCAGCTTGGATGCCGGGACCGGGAATTCACCCCTCCACTTT. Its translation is CASSLDAGTGNSPLHF.